One sample yielded the 20 T cell receptor beta chains listed below, sequenced in a study of glioma-infiltrating T cells after dendritic cell vaccination. TCRdb's table, derived via immunoSEQ multiplex PCR, lists solely in-frame clones and lacks some. The top ten clones hold around 10% of a sample with approximately 62,000 clones, about 89% of them seen once. Documented time point: after dendritic cell vaccination, including at tumor progression/relapse. The specimen was blood, collected after dendritic cell vaccination. These receptor sequences come from a human donor with glioblastoma.

This clone was counted a few times. This sequence joins TRBV7-2 and TRBJ1-5; D possibly corresponds to TRBD1 (5 bases). Trimming took off 7 bases at V and 1 base at J, with 14 bases between the two ends. In germline, CDR1 is SGHTA, CDR2 FQGNSA. The CDR3 length is 15 residues. CDR3 DNA sequence: TGTGCCAGCACCCGGCGGAGGGACAGCAATCAGCCCCAGCATTTT. Translated: CASTRRRDSNQPQHF. The full variable domain, completed using reference TRBV7-2 and TRBJ1-5, is GAGVSQSPSNKVTEKGKDVELRCDPISGHTALYWYRQSLGQGLEFLIYFQGNSAPDKSGLPSDRFSAERTGGSVSTLTIQRTQQEDSAVYLCASTRRRDSNQPQHFGDGTRLSIL.

The chain couples TRBV29-1 to TRBJ1-2; D gene ambiguous. Germline assignment: CDR1 SQVTM and CDR2 ANQGSEA. V was shortened by 6 bases and J by 6 bases, with 14 bases between the two germline ends. This CDR3 has 12 amino acids. In DNA form, the CDR3 reads TGCAGCGTGGCTCCATCGTTCCATGGCTACACCTTC. It yields the protein CSVAPSFHGYTF.

V is TRBV30 and J is TRBJ2-2; 12 bases fit TRBD2. Trimming took 4 bases from V and 8 from J; bases not matched to a gene: 5. The CDR3 sequence is 14 residues long. Germline CDR1 and CDR2: GTSNPN and SVGIG (reference sequence). The CDR3 nucleotides read TGTGCCTGGAACCCTGGACTAGCGGGGGGGGAGCTGTTTTTT. Its protein product is CAWNPGLAGGELFF.

The chain joins TRBV19 to TRBJ1-5; D is ambiguous. V lost 3 bases and J lost 5, with 17 bases in between. CDR1 is LNHDA, CDR2 SQIVND, per germline (reference sequence). The CDR3 has 16 amino acids. CDR3 amino acids: CASSMVKVLRYQPQHF. The CDR3 DNA reads as TGTGCCAGTAGTATGGTAAAGGTCCTGAGGTATCAGCCCCAGCATTTT.

V gene TRBV6-5 combines with J gene TRBJ1-3; tentative D call: TRBD1 (5 bases). Germline CDR1 is MNHEY and CDR2 is SVGAGI. This CDR3 has 15 amino acids. V lost 2 bases and J 1 base, leaving 9 bases between the germline ends. For the CDR3, the DNA is TGTGCCAGCAGTTACCGTCAGGGTTCTGGAAACACCATATATTTT. Protein sequence: CASSYRQGSGNTIYF.

This rearrangement joins TRBV6-5 to TRBJ1-2; tentatively, D is TRBD1 (6 bases). Trimming removed 6 bases at V and 8 bases at J, with 16 bases between. Germline V CDR1 and CDR2: MNHEY, SVGAGI. This CDR3 has 13 residues. This CDR3 reads CASSRSGAGGYTF. DNA of the CDR3: TGTGCCAGCAGCCGATCAGGGGCTGGCGGCTACACCTTC.

J is TRBJ1-1 and V is TRBV19, with 8 bases fitting TRBD1. The CDR3 sequence is 15 residues long. Trimming removed 3 bases from V and 6 bases from J; junction bases left unmatched: 9. Germline assignment: CDR1 LNHDA and CDR2 SQIVND (reference sequence). In nucleotides, the CDR3 is TGTGCCAGTAGTATTTTGGCAGGGGGCGCCTCTGAAGCTTTCTTT. Encoded protein: CASSILAGGASEAFF.

The chain has TRBV6-1 and TRBJ1-5; D is possibly TRBD1 (5 bases). Germline V gene sequence: CDR1 MNHNS, CDR2 SASEGT. Trimming took off 7 bases at V and 4 bases at J, with 14 bases between the two ends. The CDR3 loop spans 14 amino acids. CDR3 protein: CASKSPGLNQPQHF. In DNA, the CDR3 is TGTGCCAGCAAAAGTCCGGGACTAAATCAGCCCCAGCATTTT.

Concerning this clone: The same CDR3 can be traced to other DNA sequences in this sample. The V gene is TRBV30, the J gene TRBJ2-7; 8 bases match TRBD1. Trimming at V came to 5 bases and at J to 3 bases, leaving 12 bases not matched to a gene. CDR1 is GTSNPN, CDR2 SVGIG, per germline (reference sequence). This CDR3 has 15 amino acids. CDR3 region: CAWGLGTGGGYEQYF. The CDR3, as DNA: TGTGCCTGGGGGTTAGGGACAGGAGGCGGCTACGAGCAGTACTTC.

The V gene is TRBV4-2, the J gene TRBJ2-6; D not certain. This CDR3 has 13 residues. CDR1 is LGHNA and CDR2 is YNFKEQ in the germline V gene. Trimming shortened V by 4 bases and J by 3 bases, and 4 bases separated the two germline ends. CDR3 bases: TGTGCCAGCAGCCCCAGTGGGGCCAACGTCCTGACTTTC. Its translation: CASSPSGANVLTF.

The V gene is TRBV4-2, the J gene TRBJ2-7, with TRBD2 matching over 9 bases. V trimming: 1 base; J trimming: 4 bases; junction bases outside the gene matches: 5. CDR3 length: 15 residues. Germline V CDR1 and CDR2: LGHNA, YNFKEQ. CDR3: CASSQGLLAGYEQYF. In DNA, the CDR3 is TGTGCCAGCAGCCAAGGTTTACTAGCGGGTTACGAGCAGTACTTC.

V gene TRBV11-3 combines with J gene TRBJ2-3, with 7 nucleotides matching TRBD2. The CDR3 sequence is 17 residues long. Unmatched junction bases numbered 15, after V lost 5 bases and J lost 4 bases. Germline-derived CDR1 and CDR2 are SGHNT and YENEEA. CDR3 DNA sequence: TGTGCCAGCAGCACCACCTGGGAGGGCAGTGCCCCAGATACGCAGTATTTT. It is translated as CASSTTWEGSAPDTQYF.

This clone came up a few times. This chain links TRBV9 with TRBJ2-3; TRBD2 matches 10 bases. Germline CDR1 is SGDLS and CDR2 is YYNGEE. Trimming cost V 0 bases and J 4 bases; bases outside gene matches: 8. The CDR3 has 17 residues. DNA for the CDR3: TGTGCCAGCAGCGTAGTTCCTAGCGGGGGCGTTGCAGATACGCAGTATTTT. This sequence encodes CASSVVPSGGVADTQYF.

The chain employs TRBV6-5 and TRBJ1-2, with D perhaps TRBD1 (5 bases). The germline CDR1 and CDR2 sequences are MNHEY and SVGAGI. V dropped 5 bases and J dropped 4 bases, with 8 bases sitting between them. This CDR3 contains 12 residues. CDR3 sequence: CASSGGFYGYTF. Written as DNA, the CDR3 is TGTGCCAGCAGTGGGGGGTTCTATGGCTACACCTTC.

The chain joins TRBV7-2 to TRBJ1-1; no clear D. V was clipped by 1 base and J by 5 bases, with 11 bases between them. The CDR3 contains 14 residues. From germline, CDR1 is SGHTA and CDR2 FQGNSA. The CDR3 loop reads CASSLVRGETEAFF. DNA for the CDR3: TGTGCCAGCAGCTTAGTACGGGGAGAAACTGAAGCTTTCTTT.

The chain recombines TRBV4-3 with TRBJ2-1; maybe TRBD2 (7 bases). The CDR3 consists of 19 residues. Germline values: CDR1 LGHNA, CDR2 YSLEER. Trimming removed 0 bases at V and 5 bases at J, with 23 bases between. The CDR3 loop is CASSQDAREGGGLHNEQFF. CDR3 coding DNA: TGCGCCAGCAGCCAAGATGCGAGGGAGGGGGGCGGCCTGCACAATGAGCAGTTCTTC.

The chain couples TRBV6-5 to TRBJ2-7; TRBD1 agrees at 9 bases. Germline assignment: CDR1 MNHEY and CDR2 SVGAGI. CDR3 length: 14 residues. V shed 4 bases, J shed 3 bases, and the junction held 4 bases outside the gene matches. The CDR3 region is CASSFSGQGYEQYF. CDR3 coding DNA: TGTGCCAGCAGTTTTTCGGGACAGGGCTACGAGCAGTACTTC.

The V and J genes are TRBV5-6 and TRBJ2-7, with 9 positions matching TRBD1. CDR3 size: 16 residues. J was trimmed by 7 bases and V by 4 bases; bases with no gene match: 15. Germline loops: CDR1 SGHDT, CDR2 YYEEEE. For the CDR3, the DNA is TGTGCCAGCAGCCGTAGACAACAGGGGGCAACGGCTGAGCAGTACTTC. Its translation: CASSRRQQGATAEQYF.

The rearrangement links TRBV13 to TRBJ2-7; TRBD2 matches at 9 bases. J was trimmed by 1 base and V by 5 bases; bases with no gene match: 0. Looked up from germline, CDR1 is PRHDT and CDR2 is FYEKMQ (reference sequence). The CDR3 has 13 amino acids. This chain's CDR3 is CASSLAGSYEQYF. Written as DNA, the CDR3 is TGTGCCAGCAGCCTAGCGGGATCCTACGAGCAGTACTTC.

The chain recombines TRBV30 with TRBJ2-5; TRBD1 matches 9 bases. Germline V gene lookup returns CDR1 GTSNPN and CDR2 SVGIG (reference sequence). V gave up 5 bases and J gave up 11 bases; unmatched junction bases: 9. There are 12 residues in the CDR3. The CDR3 nucleotides are TGTGCCTGGGGGGGACAGGGTGGTTTTCAGTACTTC. Translating it yields CAWGGQGGFQYF.